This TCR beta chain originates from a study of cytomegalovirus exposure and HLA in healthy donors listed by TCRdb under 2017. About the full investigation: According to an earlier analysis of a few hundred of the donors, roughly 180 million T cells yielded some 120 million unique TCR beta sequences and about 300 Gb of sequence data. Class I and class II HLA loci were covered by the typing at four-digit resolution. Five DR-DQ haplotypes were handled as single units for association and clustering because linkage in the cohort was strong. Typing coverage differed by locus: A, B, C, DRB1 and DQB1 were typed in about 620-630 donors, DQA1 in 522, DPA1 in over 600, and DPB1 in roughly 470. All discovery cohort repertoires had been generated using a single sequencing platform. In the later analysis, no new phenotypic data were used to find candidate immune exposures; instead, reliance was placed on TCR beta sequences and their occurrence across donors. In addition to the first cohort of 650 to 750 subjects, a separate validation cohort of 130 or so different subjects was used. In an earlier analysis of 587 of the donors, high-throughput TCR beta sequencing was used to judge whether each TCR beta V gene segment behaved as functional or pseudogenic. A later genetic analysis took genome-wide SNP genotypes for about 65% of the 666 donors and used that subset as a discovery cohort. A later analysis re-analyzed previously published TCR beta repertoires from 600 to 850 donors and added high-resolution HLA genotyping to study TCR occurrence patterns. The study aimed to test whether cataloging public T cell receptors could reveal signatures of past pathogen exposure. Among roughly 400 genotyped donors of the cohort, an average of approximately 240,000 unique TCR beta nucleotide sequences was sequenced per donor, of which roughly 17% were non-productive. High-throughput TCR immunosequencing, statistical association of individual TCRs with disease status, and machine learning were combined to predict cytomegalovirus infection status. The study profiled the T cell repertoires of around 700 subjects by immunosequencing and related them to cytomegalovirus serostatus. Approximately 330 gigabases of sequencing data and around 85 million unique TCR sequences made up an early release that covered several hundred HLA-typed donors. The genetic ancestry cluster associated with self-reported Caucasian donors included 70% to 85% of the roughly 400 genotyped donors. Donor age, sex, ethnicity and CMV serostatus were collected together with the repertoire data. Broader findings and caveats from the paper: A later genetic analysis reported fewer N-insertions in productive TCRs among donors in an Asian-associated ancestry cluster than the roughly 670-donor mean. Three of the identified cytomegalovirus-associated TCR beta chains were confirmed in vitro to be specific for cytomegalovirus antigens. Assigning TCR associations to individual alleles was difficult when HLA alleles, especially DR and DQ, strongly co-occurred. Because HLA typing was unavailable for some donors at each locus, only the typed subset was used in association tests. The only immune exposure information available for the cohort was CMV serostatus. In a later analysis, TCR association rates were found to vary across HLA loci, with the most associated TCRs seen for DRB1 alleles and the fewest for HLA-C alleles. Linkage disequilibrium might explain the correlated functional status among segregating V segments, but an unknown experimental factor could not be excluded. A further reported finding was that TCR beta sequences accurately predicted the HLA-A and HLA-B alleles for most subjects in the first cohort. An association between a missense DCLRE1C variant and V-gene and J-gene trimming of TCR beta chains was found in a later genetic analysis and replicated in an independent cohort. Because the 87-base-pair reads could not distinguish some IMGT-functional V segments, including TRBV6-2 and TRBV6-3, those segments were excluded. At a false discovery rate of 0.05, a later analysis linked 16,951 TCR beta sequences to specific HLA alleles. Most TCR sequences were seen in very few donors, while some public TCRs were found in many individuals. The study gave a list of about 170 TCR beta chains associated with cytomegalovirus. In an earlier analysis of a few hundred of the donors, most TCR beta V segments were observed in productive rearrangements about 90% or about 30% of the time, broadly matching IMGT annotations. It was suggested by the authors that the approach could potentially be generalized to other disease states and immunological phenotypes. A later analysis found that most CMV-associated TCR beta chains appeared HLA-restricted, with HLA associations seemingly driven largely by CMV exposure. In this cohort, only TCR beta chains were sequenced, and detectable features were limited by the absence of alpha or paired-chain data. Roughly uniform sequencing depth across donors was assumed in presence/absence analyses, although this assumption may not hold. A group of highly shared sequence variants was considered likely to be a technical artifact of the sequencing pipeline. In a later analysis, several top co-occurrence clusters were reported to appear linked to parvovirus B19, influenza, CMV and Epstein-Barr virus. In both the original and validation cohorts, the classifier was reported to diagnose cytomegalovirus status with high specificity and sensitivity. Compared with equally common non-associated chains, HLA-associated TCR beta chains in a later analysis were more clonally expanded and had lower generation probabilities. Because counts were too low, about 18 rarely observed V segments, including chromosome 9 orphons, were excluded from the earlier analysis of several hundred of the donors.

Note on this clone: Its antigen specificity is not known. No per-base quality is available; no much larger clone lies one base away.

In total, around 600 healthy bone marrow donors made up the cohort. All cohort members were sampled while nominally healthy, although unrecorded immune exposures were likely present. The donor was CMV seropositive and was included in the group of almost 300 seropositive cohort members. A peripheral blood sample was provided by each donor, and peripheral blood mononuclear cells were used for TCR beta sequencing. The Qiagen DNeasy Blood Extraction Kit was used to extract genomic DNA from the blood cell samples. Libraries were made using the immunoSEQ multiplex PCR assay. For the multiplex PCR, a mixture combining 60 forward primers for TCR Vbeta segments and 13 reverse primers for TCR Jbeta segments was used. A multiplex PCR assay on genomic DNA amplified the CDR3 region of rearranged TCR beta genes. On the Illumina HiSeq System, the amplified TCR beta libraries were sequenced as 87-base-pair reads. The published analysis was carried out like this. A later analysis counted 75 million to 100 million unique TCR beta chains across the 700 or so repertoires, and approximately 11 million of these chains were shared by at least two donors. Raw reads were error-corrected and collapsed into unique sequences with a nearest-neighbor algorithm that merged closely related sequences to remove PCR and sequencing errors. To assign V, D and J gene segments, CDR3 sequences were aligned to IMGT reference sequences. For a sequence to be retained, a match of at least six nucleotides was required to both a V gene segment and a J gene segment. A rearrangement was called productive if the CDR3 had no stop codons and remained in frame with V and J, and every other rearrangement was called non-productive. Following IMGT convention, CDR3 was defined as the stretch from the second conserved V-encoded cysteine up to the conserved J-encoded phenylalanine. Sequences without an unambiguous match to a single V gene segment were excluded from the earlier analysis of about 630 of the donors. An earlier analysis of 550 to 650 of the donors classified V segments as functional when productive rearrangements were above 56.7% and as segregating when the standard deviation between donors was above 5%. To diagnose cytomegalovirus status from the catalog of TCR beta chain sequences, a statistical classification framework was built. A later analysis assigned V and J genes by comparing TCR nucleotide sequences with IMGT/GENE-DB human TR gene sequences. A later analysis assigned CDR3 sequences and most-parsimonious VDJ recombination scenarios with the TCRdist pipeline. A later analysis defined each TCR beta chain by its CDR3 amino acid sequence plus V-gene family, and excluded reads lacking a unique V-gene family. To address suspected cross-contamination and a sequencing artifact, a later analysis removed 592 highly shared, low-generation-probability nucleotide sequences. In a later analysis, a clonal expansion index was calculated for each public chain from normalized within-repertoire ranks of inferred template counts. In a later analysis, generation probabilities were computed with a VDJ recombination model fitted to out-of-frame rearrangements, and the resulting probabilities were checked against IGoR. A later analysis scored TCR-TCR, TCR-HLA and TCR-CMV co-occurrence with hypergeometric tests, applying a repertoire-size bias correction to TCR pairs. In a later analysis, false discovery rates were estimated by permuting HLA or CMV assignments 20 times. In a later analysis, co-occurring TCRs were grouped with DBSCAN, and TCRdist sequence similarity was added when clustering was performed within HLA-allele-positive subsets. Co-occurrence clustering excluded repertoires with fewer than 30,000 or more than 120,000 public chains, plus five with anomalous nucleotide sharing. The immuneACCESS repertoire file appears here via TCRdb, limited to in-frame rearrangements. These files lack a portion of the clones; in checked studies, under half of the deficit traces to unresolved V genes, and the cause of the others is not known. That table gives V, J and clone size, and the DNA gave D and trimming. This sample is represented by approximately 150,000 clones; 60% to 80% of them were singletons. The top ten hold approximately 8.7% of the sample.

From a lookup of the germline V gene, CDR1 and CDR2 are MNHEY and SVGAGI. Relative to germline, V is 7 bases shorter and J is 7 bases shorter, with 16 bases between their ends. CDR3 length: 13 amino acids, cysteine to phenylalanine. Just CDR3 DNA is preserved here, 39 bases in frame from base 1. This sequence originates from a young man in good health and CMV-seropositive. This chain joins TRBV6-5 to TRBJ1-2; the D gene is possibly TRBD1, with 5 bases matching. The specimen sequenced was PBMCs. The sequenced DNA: TGTGCCAGCACCGACCTACAGGTTCCTGGCTACACCTTC. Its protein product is CASTDLQVPGYTF.